These 15 T cell receptor beta chains originate from one sample sequenced in a study of blood T cells in healthy people across ages. A second PCR, run for about 7 to 12 cycles, used a sample-barcoded 5' primer plus a J-beta primer mix. TCRdb itself ran the 5' RACE reads through MiXCR, one entry per CDR3 protein. The sample has approximately 600,000 distinct CDR3 sequences, 58% seen once. Sequenced: blood. The source is a man aged 60 to 69 in good health.

This chain connects TRBV2 to TRBJ1-1; D gene unclear. The CDR3 is 13 residues long. The germline V gene has CDR1 SNHLY and CDR2 FYNNEI. Trimming removed 1 base at V and 1 base at J, with 4 bases between. For the CDR3, the DNA is TGTGCCAGCAGTGAAGTGGAGAACACTGAAGCTTTCTTT. Translated, it gives CASSEVENTEAFF.

This chain joins TRBV7-2 and TRBJ2-5, with 11 bases aligning to TRBD2. The CDR3 is 20 residues long. Germline CDR1 reads SGHTA; CDR2 reads FQGNSA. Trimming at V came to 1 base and at J to 1 base, leaving 14 bases not matched to a gene. The CDR3: CASSLGAPGASGGPQETQYF. The CDR3 DNA sequence: TGTGCCAGCAGCTTAGGGGCCCCTGGAGCTAGCGGGGGGCCCCAAGAGACCCAGTACTTC. Looking up the rest from reference TRBV7-2 and TRBJ2-5 gives the full variable domain: GAGVSQSPSNKVTEKGKDVELRCDPISGHTALYWYRQSLGQGLEFLIYFQGNSAPDKSGLPSDRFSAERTGGSVSTLTIQRTQQEDSAVYLCASSLGAPGASGGPQETQYFGPGTRLLVL.

The chain links TRBV5-1 to TRBJ1-4, with TRBD1 matching 7 bases. The V and J ends lost 4 bases and 4 bases, in that order; junction bases with no gene match: 4. The germline V gene encodes CDR1 SGHRS and CDR2 YFSETQ. The CDR3 sequence is 14 residues long. The CDR3 nucleotides read TGCGCCAGCAGCGGGGACAGCCGTAATGAAAAACTGTTTTTT. Its protein is CASSGDSRNEKLFF.

This clonotype was seen more than once but under ten times. The rearrangement uses TRBV10-3 and TRBJ2-7; D might be TRBD2 (5 bases). With 4 bases removed from V and 1 base from J, the gap between germline ends came to 8 bases. CDR1 is ENHRY, CDR2 SYGVKD, per germline. The CDR3 has 13 residues. The CDR3 protein is CAISAGISYEQYF. CDR3 nucleotides: TGTGCCATCAGTGCGGGGATTTCCTACGAGCAGTACTTC.

The rearrangement links TRBV29-1 to TRBJ1-6; D possibly corresponds to TRBD1 (5 bases). Germline lookup yields CDR1 SQVTM and CDR2 ANQGSEA. CDR3 length equals 14 residues. Trimming shortened V by 5 bases and J by 9 bases, and 17 bases separated the two germline ends. This chain's CDR3 is CSVHTGTPGSPLHF. CDR3 DNA: TGCAGCGTTCATACCGGGACCCCGGGTTCACCCCTCCACTTT.

CDR3 sequence reads: CASSQQGQTQYF. The DNA for the CDR3 is TGTGCCAGCAGCCAACAGGGACAGACCCAGTACTTC. The chain joins TRBV3-1 to TRBJ2-5; possibly TRBD1 or TRBD2 for D (5 bases each). V gave up 2 bases and J gave up 6 bases, with 7 bases separating them. Looked up from germline, CDR1 is LGHDT and CDR2 is YNNKEL (reference sequence). This CDR3 region has 12 residues.

This clonotype was counted once. The chain employs TRBV20-1 and TRBJ2-5; the D call may be TRBD1 or TRBD2 (6 bases each). The germline V gene encodes CDR1 DFQATT and CDR2 SNEGSKA (reference sequence). The CDR3 is made up of 13 amino acids. The V end lost 4 bases, the J end lost 4 bases, and 13 bases lay between the germline ends. CDR3 in amino acids: CSATRGTPETQYF. The CDR3 DNA sequence: TGCAGTGCTACCCGCGGGACACCAGAGACCCAGTACTTC.

This clonotype was observed a handful of times. The chain carries TRBV11-2 and TRBJ2-1, with 8 bases aligning to TRBD2. The CDR3 runs 15 residues. Germline V gene lookup returns CDR1 SGHAT and CDR2 FQNNGV. Trimming cost V 3 bases and J 2 bases; bases outside gene matches: 3. The CDR3 DNA is TGTGCCAGCAGCTTTAGCGGGGAGGCCTACAATGAGCAGTTCTTC. The encoded protein is CASSFSGEAYNEQFF.

V usage is TRBV10-3 and J usage is TRBJ2-7, with TRBD2 matching over 7 bases. CDR3 length: 15 amino acids. Germline loops: CDR1 ENHRY, CDR2 SYGVKD. V dropped 7 bases and J dropped 0; count of bases not matched to a gene: 9. The CDR3 DNA reads as TGTGCCATCATGAAAAGCGGGACGAACTCCTACGAGCAGTACTTC. The encoded protein is CAIMKSGTNSYEQYF.

The chain couples TRBV4-2 to TRBJ2-1; 7 bases align to TRBD2. Germline trimming cut 4 bases from V and 0 bases from J; bases unmatched to any gene: 9. The CDR3 totals 17 residues. Germline V lookup: CDR1 LGHNA, CDR2 YNFKEQ. The CDR3, as DNA: TGTGCCAGCAGCCTCCGAACACTAGCGATCTCCTACAATGAGCAGTTCTTC. This gives the protein CASSLRTLAISYNEQFF.

This clonotype has only a few counts. The rearrangement uses TRBV20-1 and TRBJ2-3; 7 nucleotides align to TRBD2. Germline V gene lookup returns CDR1 DFQATT and CDR2 SNEGSKA (reference sequence). Trimming removed 5 bases from V and 6 bases from J; junction bases left unmatched: 14. The CDR3 contains 15 residues. This chain's CDR3 is CSALRPASGVDTQYF. CDR3 DNA sequence: TGCAGTGCTCTCCGTCCGGCTAGCGGTGTGGATACGCAGTATTTT.

This chain connects TRBV29-1 to TRBJ2-2, with D possibly matching TRBD2 (6 bases). This CDR3 is built from 15 residues. Between the trimmed V and J ends, which lost 1 base and 7 bases, there was a span of 16 bases. CDR1 and CDR2 (germline): SQVTM, ANQGSEA. CDR3 residues: CSVEGSGRQGGELFF. CDR3 nucleotide sequence: TGCAGCGTTGAAGGGTCAGGGAGGCAGGGCGGGGAGCTGTTTTTT.

Points on this clonotype: The junction does not match germline at one end; this may be a read error. The chain has TRBV15 and TRBJ2-3, with TRBD1 identical over 8 bases. Per the germline V gene, CDR1 is LNHNV and CDR2 is YYDKDF (reference sequence). CDR3 length: 17 amino acids. The chain's CDR3 is CATSKYGQGAKTDTQYF. The CDR3, as DNA: TGCGCCACCAGCAAGTATGGGCAGGGGGCTAAGACAGATACGCAGTATTTT. The full variable domain, in which reference TRBV15 and TRBJ2-3 provide the parts outside the CDR3, is DAMVIQNPRYQVTQFGKPVTLSCSQTLNHNVMYWYQQKSSQAPKLLFHYYDKDFNNEADTPDNFQSRRPNTSFCFLDIRSPGLGDTAMYLCATSKYGQGAKTDTQYFGPGTRLTVL.

This rearrangement joins TRBV20-1 to TRBJ2-5; D perhaps matches TRBD2 (6 bases). The end of the DNA is better explained by TRBJ2-7, so the J call may be wrong. The CDR3 spans 17 residues. Germline loops: CDR1 DFQATT, CDR2 SNEGSKA (reference sequence). CDR3 sequence: CSARDHRVASDSYEQYF. The CDR3, as DNA: TGCAGTGCTAGAGATCATAGGGTGGCTAGCGACTCCTACGAGCAGTACTTC.

The table lists this clonotype with many counts. The CDR3 DNA follows: TGTGCCAGCAGTTACTCGGCTAACTCCTACGAGCAGTACTTC. As protein: CASSYSANSYEQYF. The chain has TRBV6-5 and TRBJ2-7; D unclear. The V gene lost 0 bases and the J gene lost 0 bases, with 6 bases spanning the gap. CDR1 is MNHEY, CDR2 SVGAGI, per germline. The CDR3 sequence is 14 residues long.